The subject of this entry is one T cell receptor beta chain. Its antigen is as yet unknown. Using immunoSEQ multiplex PCR, the repertoire was profiled, and TCRdb retains in-frame clones only, with some absent. The sample lists roughly 41,000 clones, roughly 79% seen once, with over 6.5% in the top ten. These data originate in a study of glioma-infiltrating T cells after dendritic cell vaccination. Overall study findings and caveats: Only a small number of patients had complete blood and tumor samples.

Deletions cut 1 base from V and 5 bases from J, with 12 bases between. CDR1 is LNHNV, CDR2 YYDKDF, per germline (reference sequence). The CDR3 runs to 15 residues. Sample: blood, taken before dendritic cell vaccination. The gene calls are TRBV15 and TRBJ1-5, with D possibly TRBD1 on 5 matching bases. This receptor was taken from a human donor with glioblastoma. CDR3: CATSRAPAGHQPQHF. DNA for the CDR3: TGTGCCACCAGCAGAGCACCTGCAGGGCATCAGCCCCAGCATTTT.